The sequence of this T cell receptor beta chain was determined in a study of blood T cell repertoires in COVID-19. Study as a whole: Collection of acute and convalescent COVID-19 samples took place in the United States, Italy and Spain.

Trimming left V 6 bases short and J 5 bases short, with 10 bases between. The germline V gene has CDR1 WSHSY and CDR2 SAAADI. This CDR3 has 12 amino acids. The data were produced by immunoSEQ multiplex PCR, yet TCRdb's version contains in-frame clones alone and is incomplete. The sample lists 120,000 to 150,000 clones, more than 70% occurring once. The clonotype originates from a human donor in a cohort sampled during active COVID-19. Sequencing was performed on peripheral blood. The V and J genes are TRBV10-2 and TRBJ2-5; TRBD2 is a possible D gene (7 bases). CDR3 nucleotides: TGCGCCAGCAGCGGGGGGCGCGAGACCCAGTACTTC. Translated: CASSGGRETQYF.